Presented here are 24 T cell receptor beta chains from one specimen sequenced in a study of blood T cells in healthy people across ages. Next came a second PCR, run for about 7 to 12 cycles, which used a sample-barcoded 5' primer along with a J-beta primer mix. In TCRdb, the 5' RACE reads were re-called with MiXCR into one record per CDR3 protein. The table lists some 640,000 distinct CDR3 sequences, roughly 49% of them singletons. Sequenced input: blood. Receptors originate from a woman between 55 and 75 years old in good health.

This chain joins TRBV6-2 or TRBV6-3 and TRBJ2-1; 13 positions match TRBD2. Germline assignment: CDR1 MNHEY and CDR2 SVGEGT. The V gene end was trimmed by 4 bases and the J gene end by 7 bases; junction bases not matched to a gene: 7. The CDR3 covers 16 residues. CDR3 in amino acids: CASSSQLAGGPNEQFF. CDR3 in DNA: TGTGCCAGCAGTTCTCAACTAGCGGGAGGGCCGAATGAGCAGTTCTTC.

In this sample, this clonotype turned up a few times. The V and J genes are TRBV24-1 and TRBJ2-1, with 7 bases fitting TRBD2. Germline V gives CDR1 KGHDR, CDR2 SFDVKD. The ends lost 3 bases at V and 5 bases at J; junction bases unmatched: 6. This CDR3 is 15 amino acids long. As DNA, the CDR3 is TGTGCCACCAGTGATGTGGCGGGGGAGAACAATGAGCAGTTCTTC. It yields the protein CATSDVAGENNEQFF.

The chain combines TRBV6-5 with TRBJ2-5; 9 bases map to TRBD2. The end of the DNA aligns better with TRBJ2-7, so the J call may be wrong. The CDR3 runs to 18 residues. Germline V CDR1 and CDR2: MNHEY, SVGAGI. CDR3 sequence reads: CASSYADRDLSGSYEQYF. The CDR3, as DNA: TGTGCCAGCAGTTACGCCGACAGGGACCTTAGCGGGAGCTACGAGCAGTACTTC.

This clonotype showed up just a few times. The gene calls are TRBV20-1 and TRBJ2-3; D might be TRBD2 (5 bases). The ends were cut back, 3 bases at V and 4 bases at J, with 8 bases in the middle. Germline V gene lookup returns CDR1 DFQATT and CDR2 SNEGSKA (reference sequence). This CDR3 comprises 12 residues. The CDR3 is CSASPGADTQYF. CDR3 DNA sequence: TGCAGTGCTAGCCCCGGGGCAGATACGCAGTATTTT.

V and J are TRBV20-1 and TRBJ2-3, with 10 bases fitting TRBD2. CDR1 DFQATT and CDR2 SNEGSKA come from the germline V gene (reference sequence). CDR3 size: 13 residues. Trimming took 5 bases from V and 5 from J; bases not matched to a gene: 4. The CDR3 sequence is CSAPAGGRDTQYF. CDR3 DNA: TGCAGTGCTCCAGCGGGAGGGCGAGATACGCAGTATTTT.

The chain's CDR3 is CASSTGAGELFF. CDR3 nucleotides: TGTGCCAGCAGCACGGGGGCCGGGGAGCTGTTTTTT. V and J are TRBV12-3 or TRBV12-4 and TRBJ2-2; TRBD2 is a possible D gene (6 bases). Trimming took 6 bases from V and 6 from J, leaving 8 bases between them. The CDR3 extends over 12 amino acids.

This clonotype was seen a handful of times. The rearrangement uses TRBV4-2 and TRBJ2-6, with D uncertain. The V and J ends lost 3 bases and 0 bases respectively, with 9 bases between them. The germline CDR1 and CDR2 sequences are LGHNA and YNFKEQ. The CDR3 loop spans 16 amino acids. The CDR3 reads CASSQEIDSGANVLTF. The CDR3 region has the DNA TGTGCCAGCAGCCAGGAGATAGACTCTGGGGCCAACGTCCTGACTTTC.

The chain uses TRBV3-1 and TRBJ2-7; D uncertain. V was trimmed by 0 bases and J by 0 bases, leaving 15 bases between them. This CDR3 comprises 17 residues. Germline CDR1 and CDR2: LGHDT and YNNKEL (reference sequence). The CDR3 protein is CASSQDLDVRSSYEQYF. The CDR3 DNA follows: TGTGCCAGCAGCCAAGATTTGGACGTCAGGAGCTCCTACGAGCAGTACTTC.

This clonotype turned up a few times. The chain employs TRBV2 and TRBJ2-5, with no clear D. This CDR3 contains 13 residues. The ends were cut back, 3 bases at V and 0 bases at J, with 5 bases in the middle. Germline loops: CDR1 SNHLY, CDR2 FYNNEI. The CDR3 DNA reads TGTGCCAGCAGTGAGGCCAACCAAGAGACCCAGTACTTC. Its protein is CASSEANQETQYF.

V usage is TRBV28 and J usage is TRBJ1-6, with a tentative D call TRBD1 (5 bases). In germline, CDR1 is MDHEN, CDR2 SYDVKM. Trimming cost V 5 bases and J 5 bases, with 16 bases left between them. CDR3 length equals 16 residues. CDR3 residues: CASSVPGTRDNSPLHF. DNA of the CDR3: TGTGCCAGCAGTGTACCCGGGACGCGGGATAATTCACCCCTCCACTTT.

In this sample, this clonotype turned up a few times. The chain recombines TRBV4-3 with TRBJ2-7; D gene uncertain. The CDR3 loop spans 16 amino acids. Trimming left V 0 bases short and J 1 base short, with 13 bases between. The germline V gene encodes CDR1 LGHNA and CDR2 YSLEER. CDR3 DNA sequence: TGCGCCAGCAGCCAAGATCTCAGCCCCCCGTCCTACGAGCAGTACTTC. Translation gives CASSQDLSPPSYEQYF.

V usage is TRBV2 and J usage is TRBJ2-5, with 9 bases fitting TRBD2. The germline V gene encodes CDR1 SNHLY and CDR2 FYNNEI. With 8 bases clipped from V and 4 bases from J, the junction kept 5 bases outside the gene matches. This CDR3 is built from 13 residues. As DNA, the CDR3 is TGTGCCAGCCAGGATAGCGGGAGAGAGACCCAGTACTTC. Translating it yields CASQDSGRETQYF. The whole variable domain, filled in from reference TRBV2 and TRBJ2-5, reads EPEVTQTPSHQVTQMGQEVILRCVPISNHLYFYWYRQILGQKVEFLVSFYNNEISEKSEIFDDQFSVERPDGSNFTLKIRSTKLEDSAMYFCASQDSGRETQYFGPGTRLLVL.

This rearrangement joins TRBV28 to TRBJ2-1; D might be TRBD2 (5 bases). Germline loops: CDR1 MDHEN, CDR2 SYDVKM. Trimming took off 7 bases at V and 2 bases at J, with 9 bases between the two ends. The CDR3 covers 13 residues. CDR3 sequence reads: CASNGSPYNEQFF. For the CDR3, the DNA is TGTGCCAGCAATGGGAGCCCCTACAATGAGCAGTTCTTC.

The count of this clonotype is one. The chain combines TRBV7-2 with TRBJ2-7; perhaps TRBD1 as D (5 bases). Germline CDR1 is SGHTA and CDR2 is FQGNSA. V lost 2 bases to trimming and J lost 1 base, with 12 bases between them. The CDR3 extends over 15 amino acids. The CDR3 sequence is CASSLLGRDSYEQYF. The CDR3 coding sequence is TGTGCCAGCAGCTTATTGGGCAGGGATTCCTACGAGCAGTACTTC.

The chain carries TRBV7-2 and TRBJ2-3, with D perhaps assigned TRBD1 or TRBD2 (6 bases each). Looked up from germline, CDR1 is SGHTA and CDR2 is FQGNSA. V gave up 4 bases and J gave up 0 bases, with 14 bases separating them. CDR3 length equals 16 residues. As DNA, the CDR3 is TGTGCCAGCAGCTCCAGGGGCGGGACTAGCACAGATACGCAGTATTTT. Translating it yields CASSSRGGTSTDTQYF.

V is TRBV7-2 and J is TRBJ2-7; TRBD1 aligns across 10 bases. J gave up 3 bases and V 5 bases, and 7 bases lay outside the gene matches. CDR1 and CDR2 from the germline V gene are SGHTA and FQGNSA. The CDR3 has 15 amino acids. The CDR3 reads CASSNRDRGVYEQYF. In DNA, the CDR3 is TGTGCCAGCAGCAACCGGGACAGGGGTGTCTACGAGCAGTACTTC.

At least ten counts were recorded for this clonotype. V usage is TRBV10-3 and J usage is TRBJ2-1; D tentatively reads TRBD1 or TRBD2 (5 bases each). Trimming pared 7 bases from V and 4 bases from J, leaving 17 bases between. The germline CDR1 and CDR2 sequences are ENHRY and SYGVKD. This CDR3 contains 15 residues. In nucleotides, the CDR3 is TGTGCCATCACCCCCCGGGATGGGGGTTACAATGAGCAGTTCTTC. It codes for CAITPRDGGYNEQFF.

This clonotype was detected once. The chain combines TRBV7-3 with TRBJ2-1; 9 nucleotides line up with TRBD2. Per germline, CDR1 SGHTA and CDR2 FQGTGA. V lost 6 bases to trimming and J lost 15 bases; unmatched junction nucleotides: 9. The CDR3 spans 12 residues. CDR3 region: CASRVSGSPPFF. The CDR3 nucleotides are TGTGCCAGCAGAGTTAGCGGGAGTCCGCCGTTCTTC.

V gene TRBV7-9 combines with J gene TRBJ1-6; D uncertain. The CDR3 contains 16 residues. Trimming cost V 1 base and J 8 bases, with 15 bases left between them. Germline CDR1 SEHNR, CDR2 FQNEAQ (reference sequence). DNA for the CDR3: TGTGCCAGCAGCTTAGAGAGTGGAGGGCACTATTCACCCCTCCACTTT. Protein: CASSLESGGHYSPLHF.

This chain links TRBV5-1 with TRBJ2-1; D possibly corresponds to TRBD2 (5 bases). Germline lookup yields CDR1 SGHRS and CDR2 YFSETQ. Trimming took 0 bases from V and 0 from J, leaving 7 bases between them. CDR3 length equals 15 residues. The CDR3 loop reads CASSLGESSYNEQFF. CDR3 coding DNA: TGCGCCAGCAGCTTGGGGGAGAGCTCCTACAATGAGCAGTTCTTC.

V usage is TRBV6-5 and J usage is TRBJ2-7, with D uncertain. The CDR3 covers 14 residues. V was trimmed by 6 bases and J by 0 bases, leaving 12 bases between them. Germline lookup yields CDR1 MNHEY and CDR2 SVGAGI. CDR3 protein: CASRATDSSYEQYF. In DNA, the CDR3 is TGTGCCAGCAGAGCGACTGATAGCTCCTACGAGCAGTACTTC.

This chain uses TRBV2 with TRBJ2-5, with D possibly TRBD1 on 6 matching bases. This CDR3 has 13 amino acids. With 6 bases removed from V and 11 bases from J, the gap between germline ends came to 19 bases. Looked up from germline, CDR1 is SNHLY and CDR2 is FYNNEI. The CDR3 sequence is CASSGDTGWEQYF. The CDR3 DNA sequence: TGTGCCAGCAGCGGGGACACCGGGTGGGAGCAGTACTTC.

The chain is built from TRBV24-1 and TRBJ2-1; tentatively, D is TRBD1 (6 bases). Germline values: CDR1 KGHDR, CDR2 SFDVKD. The ends were cut back, 7 bases at V and 4 bases at J, with 10 bases in the middle. The CDR3 has 13 amino acids. CDR3 sequence: CATSRGEYNEQFF. CDR3 in DNA: TGTGCCACCAGCAGGGGAGAATACAATGAGCAGTTCTTC.

The genes are TRBV15 and TRBJ1-6, with D maybe TRBD1 (5 bases). This CDR3 contains 14 residues. Trimming stripped 3 bases from V and 7 bases from J, with 10 bases between. Looked up from germline, CDR1 is LNHNV and CDR2 is YYDKDF (reference sequence). The CDR3 region is CATSSLWGNSPLHF. The CDR3 DNA sequence: TGTGCCACCAGCAGCCTCTGGGGGAATTCACCCCTCCACTTT.